Reported below is one T cell receptor beta chain. This sample stems from a study of radiation and T cells in renal cell carcinoma. The data were produced by immunoSEQ multiplex PCR, yet TCRdb's version contains in-frame clones alone and is incomplete. The sample records about 150,000 clones, approximately 90% being singletons. Time point described: baseline pretreatment blood. Specified treatment: 15 Gy SBRT to primary tumor, nephrectomy 4 weeks later. The clonotype originates from a woman between 65 and 79 years old with renal cell carcinoma. The sample consisted of blood, taken from a patient whose treatment included radiotherapy and nephrectomy.

CDR3 region: CASSYSQAGGQYEQYF. CDR3 bases: TGTGCCAGCAGTTATTCCCAAGCGGGGGGCCAGTACGAGCAGTACTTC. The chain has TRBV6-7 and TRBJ2-7, with 9 bases that match TRBD2. TRBV6-7 is recorded as an ORF, its role being uncertain. This CDR3 has 16 amino acids. V was pared by 3 bases and J by 4 bases, with 10 bases of the junction left unmatched.